Following are 10 T cell receptor beta chains from one sample sequenced in a study of molecular identifiers for immune sequencing clone quantification. TCRdb analysed the PCR reads with MiXCR anew, one entry per CDR3 protein. The sample has more than 550,000 distinct CDR3 sequences, about 25% seen once. The sample consisted of naive CD8+ T cells from blood, with Jurkat cell RNA spiked in. Subset reported: FACS-sorted CD8+CD4-CCR7+CD45RA+ naive T cells. The receptors derive from a human donor in good health. Some libraries in this study had Jurkat cell RNA spiked in.

This clonotype was picked up many times. The V call is TRBV29-1, the J call TRBJ2-5, with no clear D. The length of the CDR3 is 13 residues. Deletions cut 3 bases from V and 2 bases from J, with 10 bases between. Germline CDR1 is SQVTM and CDR2 is ANQGSEA. Here the CDR3 DNA reads TGCAGCGTTGACTCAGCCTATCAAGAGACCCAGTACTTC. Amino acid sequence: CSVDSAYQETQYF.

The chain carries TRBV4-3 and TRBJ2-1; 9 bases line up with TRBD2. This CDR3 is 16 amino acids long. Trimming took 1 base from V and 3 from J; bases not matched to a gene: 4. Germline V CDR1 and CDR2: LGHNA, YSLEER. The CDR3 DNA reads as TGCGCCAGCAGCCAAGTCGGCGGGGGGGACTACAATGAGCAGTTCTTC. Translated, it gives CASSQVGGGDYNEQFF.

The chain is built from TRBV19 and TRBJ2-7, with D perhaps given as TRBD1 or TRBD2 (6 bases each). V was shortened by 3 bases and J by 4 bases, with 13 bases between the two germline ends. The CDR3 has 14 amino acids. CDR1 is LNHDA and CDR2 is SQIVND in the germline V gene (reference sequence). The CDR3 DNA follows: TGTGCCAGTAGTATCTCGGGGGCTGTGTACGAGCAGTACTTC. Amino acid sequence: CASSISGAVYEQYF. The full variable domain, its missing parts supplied by reference TRBV19 and TRBJ2-7, is DGGITQSPKYLFRKEGQNVTLSCEQNLNHDAMYWYRQDPGQGLRLIYYSQIVNDFQKGDIAEGYSVSREKKESFPLTVTSAQKNPTAFYLCASSISGAVYEQYFGPGTRLTVT.

The chain uses TRBV7-6 and TRBJ1-3, with D possibly TRBD1 on 6 matching bases. There are 17 residues in the CDR3. Per germline, CDR1 SGHVS and CDR2 FNYEAQ. The V end lost 5 bases, the J end lost 2 bases, and 19 bases lay between the germline ends. The CDR3 nucleotides are TGTGCCAGCAGCGACCGGGCAGGGGCGCCGGCTGGAAACACCATATATTTT. It translates to CASSDRAGAPAGNTIYF.

This clonotype was observed once. The rearrangement joins TRBV5-4 to TRBJ2-1, with 8 bases matching TRBD2. The CDR3 runs 15 residues. CDR1 SGHNT and CDR2 YYREEE come from the germline V gene (reference sequence). Unmatched junction bases numbered 9, after V lost 3 bases and J lost 7 bases. CDR3 nucleotide sequence: TGTGCCAGCAGCTCCCGGGGACTAGATATGAATGAGCAGTTCTTC. Its translation is CASSSRGLDMNEQFF.

This clonotype was counted many times. The CDR3 sequence: CASSLRDSGNTIYF. Written as DNA, the CDR3 is TGTGCCAGCAGTTTGAGAGACTCTGGAAACACCATATATTTT. This chain uses TRBV28 with TRBJ1-3; D is ambiguous. The V end lost 3 bases, the J end lost 0 bases, and 6 bases lay between the germline ends. The CDR3 covers 14 residues. CDR1 is MDHEN, CDR2 SYDVKM, per germline.

This clonotype was found many times. This chain connects TRBV5-6 to TRBJ2-1; TRBD1 agrees at 7 bases. The length of the CDR3 is 13 residues. Germline CDR1 and CDR2: SGHDT and YYEEEE. Unmatched junction bases numbered 11, after V lost 1 base and J lost 16 bases. This CDR3 reads CASSLIRTGEGFF. The CDR3, as DNA: TGTGCCAGCAGCTTGATTCGGACAGGCGAGGGATTCTTC.

This clonotype came up a few times. The chain couples TRBV25-1 to TRBJ2-1; D is undetermined. Per germline, CDR1 MGHDK and CDR2 SYGVNS. The CDR3 runs 10 residues. V dropped 9 bases and J dropped 6 bases, with 6 bases sitting between them. The DNA for the CDR3 is TGTGCCAGTGGATTCAATGAGCAGTTCTTC. Translating gives CASGFNEQFF.

This clonotype was seen at least ten times. The V gene is TRBV4-3, the J gene TRBJ2-3; D is unclear. Germline-derived CDR1 and CDR2 are LGHNA and YSLEER. Trimming removed 0 bases at V and 0 bases at J, with 7 bases between. The CDR3 is 15 amino acids. This CDR3 is CASSQDKSSTDTQYF. As DNA, the CDR3 is TGCGCCAGCAGCCAAGATAAATCTAGCACAGATACGCAGTATTTT.

This clonotype showed up just once. CDR3 DNA sequence: TGTGCCAGCATCACAGGGATTAGCAATCAGCCCCAGCATTTT. Encoded protein: CASITGISNQPQHF. This chain uses TRBV6-4 with TRBJ1-5; possibly TRBD1 for D (6 bases). Looked up from germline, CDR1 is MRHNA and CDR2 is SNTAGT. There are 14 residues in the CDR3. Trimming shortened V by 7 bases and J by 0 bases, and 10 bases separated the two germline ends.